The present T cell receptor (beta chain) was sequenced within a study of cytomegalovirus exposure and HLA in healthy donors. Profiling relied on immunoSEQ multiplex PCR, and the TCRdb table lists in-frame clones only, not all of them. The sample has tens of thousands of clones; 85% are singletons. Only a few counts were recorded for this clone. Germline lookup yields CDR1 SEHNR and CDR2 FQNEAQ (reference sequence). CDR3 size: 15 residues. The trim removed 5 bases at V and 4 bases at J, leaving 9 bases unmatched. The genes are TRBV7-9 and TRBJ2-3; 7 bases are shared with TRBD2. Input material: PBMCs. The receptor's source is a man aged 18 to 29 in good health and CMV-seropositive. This CDR3 is CASSPRDYGSDTQYF. CDR3 in DNA: TGTGCCAGCAGCCCCAGGGACTACGGCTCAGATACGCAGTATTTT.